These T cell receptor beta chains were read from a single sample in a study of T-cell memory formation after mild COVID-19. TCRdb processed the 5' RACE reads anew with MiXCR; each CDR3 protein has one entry. In the table there are approximately 340,000 distinct CDR3 sequences, roughly 15% of which are singletons. The sample taken for sequencing was PBMCs or a T cell subset sorted from them (not recorded which). Receptors were obtained from a man younger than 35 who had mild COVID-19 (a few samples of this study predate the infection). Cell type and time point are not known. Each CDR3 is given with its conserved first and last residue. A D gene is named only where the DNA matches it firmly. Size tells how often a clone was seen (once, few, many) or the class of an expanded clone, and some rows leave it out.

V gene	clone size	J gene	D gene	CDR3 protein	CDR3 DNA
TRBV6-5	.	TRBJ2-2	TRBD1	CASTRRTGTMNTGELFF	TGTGCCAGCACTAGAAGGACAGGCACCATGAACACCGGGGAGCTGTTTTTT
TRBV5-4	many	TRBJ2-1	.	CASSEQFKDEQFF	TGTGCCAGCAGTGAACAGTTCAAGGATGAGCAGTTCTTC
TRBV5-1	many	TRBJ2-3	.	CASRRVGGLNTDTQYF	TGCGCCAGCAGGAGGGTCGGGGGATTGAACACAGATACGCAGTATTTT
TRBV3-1	.	TRBJ1-2	TRBD1	CASSRQGANYGYTF	TGTGCCAGCAGTCGACAGGGGGCCAACTATGGCTACACCTTC
TRBV27	.	TRBJ2-7	.	CASSLSGGSNEQYF	TGTGCCAGCAGTTTATCAGGCGGTAGTAACGAGCAGTACTTC
TRBV29-1	many	TRBJ2-3	.	CSADDGADTQYF	TGCAGCGCCGATGATGGGGCAGATACGCAGTATTTT
TRBV30	few	TRBJ2-3	TRBD2	CAWSVGLAGSTDTQYF	TGTGCCTGGAGTGTTGGACTAGCGGGGAGCACAGATACGCAGTATTTT
TRBV5-1	few	TRBJ2-5	.	CASSPDLETQYF	TGCGCCAGCAGCCCGGACTTAGAGACCCAGTACTTC
TRBV12-3/TRBV12-4	large	TRBJ2-2	.	CASTHLRNINTGELFF	TGTGCCAGCACACACCTTCGGAACATCAACACCGGGGAGCTGTTTTTT
TRBV6-1	few	TRBJ2-4	.	CASSEKKGGGLTKNIQYF	TGTGCCAGCAGTGAAAAGAAGGGGGGAGGATTGACCAAAAACATTCAGTACTTC
TRBV5-1	.	TRBJ2-1	.	CASSSDGSSRLEQFF	TGCGCCAGCAGCTCAGACGGGTCCTCGCGGCTGGAGCAGTTCTTC
TRBV5-1	.	TRBJ2-1	TRBD2	CASSEITSGGASDEQFF	TGCGCCAGCAGCGAGATAACTAGCGGGGGGGCCTCGGATGAGCAGTTCTTC
TRBV3-1	few	TRBJ2-4	.	CASSQEFNIQYF	TGTGCCAGCAGCCAAGAGTTTAACATTCAGTACTTC
TRBV5-1	many	TRBJ2-3	.	CASSFRPPDTQYF	TGCGCCAGCAGCTTCAGGCCCCCAGATACGCAGTATTTT
TRBV5-1	few	TRBJ1-1	.	CASTSGVDNTEAFF	TGCGCCAGCACCTCAGGGGTTGATAACACTGAAGCTTTCTTT
TRBV20-1	.	TRBJ2-3	.	CSARRPGEGTQYF	TGCAGTGCTAGACGTCCTGGTGAGGGTACGCAGTATTTT
TRBV27	few	TRBJ2-7	.	CASSPTSPLYEQYF	TGTGCCAGCAGTCCAACCTCCCCCCTCTACGAGCAGTACTTC
TRBV5-1	few	TRBJ2-3	.	CASSLEWNTDTQYF	TGCGCCAGCAGCTTGGAGTGGAACACAGATACGCAGTATTTT
TRBV25-1	.	TRBJ2-2	.	CASATSLPNTGELFF	TGTGCCAGCGCCACTTCCCTCCCGAACACCGGGGAGCTGTTTTTT
TRBV5-1	.	TRBJ2-1	TRBD2	CASSPGSLAGGAEQFF	TGCGCCAGCAGCCCCGGATCGCTAGCGGGGGGGGCTGAGCAGTTCTTC
TRBV20-1	many	TRBJ2-1	.	CSARDGQRDNEQFF	TGCAGTGCTAGAGATGGCCAGCGGGACAATGAGCAGTTCTTC
TRBV12-3/TRBV12-4	many	TRBJ1-1	TRBD1	CASSRGQGNTEAFF	TGTGCCAGCAGTCGAGGACAGGGGAACACTGAAGCTTTCTTT
TRBV7-9	.	TRBJ2-6	.	CASTTVKSWRANVLTF	TGTGCCAGCACCACAGTCAAGAGCTGGCGGGCCAACGTCCTGACTTTC
TRBV20-1	many	TRBJ2-7	TRBD1	CSAIGQGGEQYF	TGCAGTGCTATAGGACAGGGAGGCGAGCAGTACTTC
TRBV6-6	.	TRBJ1-3	.	CASGVSGNTIYF	TGTGCCAGCGGGGTCTCTGGAAACACCATATATTTT
TRBV5-5	.	TRBJ1-1	.	CASSLMENTEAFF	TGTGCCAGCAGCTTGATGGAGAACACTGAAGCTTTCTTT
TRBV7-2	.	TRBJ1-5	TRBD1	CASSFDRGQQPQHF	TGTGCCAGCAGCTTCGACAGGGGACAACAGCCCCAGCATTTT
TRBV5-6	.	TRBJ2-5	.	CASGGTRQETQYF	TGTGCCAGCGGCGGGACAAGACAAGAGACCCAGTACTTC
TRBV20-1	many	TRBJ1-1	.	CSAPSSGGYTEAFF	TGCAGTGCTCCCAGCTCGGGGGGTTACACTGAAGCTTTCTTT
TRBV18	.	TRBJ2-5	.	CASSSGQGWETQYF	TGTGCCAGCTCATCGGGCCAGGGTTGGGAGACCCAGTACTTC
TRBV2	few	TRBJ2-5	TRBD2	CASSWAPTLAAEETQYF	TGTGCCAGCAGTTGGGCCCCCACGCTAGCGGCTGAAGAGACCCAGTACTTC
TRBV11-2	many	TRBJ2-6	.	CASSLVPVRRGANVLTF	TGTGCCAGCAGCTTAGTTCCGGTCCGGAGGGGGGCCAACGTCCTGACTTTC
TRBV28	few	TRBJ1-5	.	CASSLFGTDSNQPQHF	TGTGCCAGCAGCCTTTTTGGGACGGACAGCAATCAGCCCCAGCATTTT
TRBV11-2	.	TRBJ1-1	.	CASSPGGRPNTEAFF	TGTGCCAGCAGCCCGGGGGGCAGGCCGAACACTGAAGCTTTCTTT
TRBV5-4	.	TRBJ2-1	TRBD1	CASSRRDRGNEQFF	TGTGCCAGCAGCCGCCGGGACAGGGGCAATGAGCAGTTCTTC
TRBV24-1	many	TRBJ2-5	TRBD1	CATSDRQGAAETQYF	TGTGCCACCAGTGATAGACAGGGGGCTGCGGAGACCCAGTACTTC
TRBV5-1	few	TRBJ1-1	.	CASSLYDAGAEAFF	TGCGCCAGCAGCTTGTACGATGCAGGCGCTGAAGCTTTCTTT
TRBV7-6	.	TRBJ1-1	.	CASSAQGSGYTEAFF	TGTGCCAGCAGCGCACAGGGTAGTGGGTACACTGAAGCTTTCTTT
TRBV28	few	TRBJ2-4	TRBD1	CASSNRGILAKNIQYF	TGTGCCAGCAGTAACAGGGGGATATTAGCCAAAAACATTCAGTACTTC
TRBV7-9	few	TRBJ1-5	.	CASSFSARPQHF	TGTGCCAGCAGCTTTTCGGCCAGGCCCCAGCATTTT
TRBV5-1	many	TRBJ2-5	.	CASGARGGETQYF	TGCGCCAGCGGGGCGCGGGGAGGAGAGACCCAGTACTTC
TRBV29-1	.	TRBJ2-5	TRBD1	CSVEWDSLLTQYF	TGCAGCGTTGAATGGGACAGCTTATTGACCCAGTACTTC
TRBV6-6	few	TRBJ2-1	.	CASSRPGGLGNNEQFF	TGTGCCAGCAGCCGTCCCGGGGGCCTCGGCAACAATGAGCAGTTCTTC
TRBV27	.	TRBJ2-5	TRBD2	CASQPGLAGETQYF	TGTGCCAGCCAACCGGGACTAGCCGGGGAGACCCAGTACTTC
TRBV9	few	TRBJ2-2	TRBD1	CASSANEGQGMTGELFF	TGTGCCAGCAGCGCGAATGAGGGACAGGGGATGACCGGGGAGCTGTTTTTT
TRBV29-1	few	TRBJ2-7	.	CSVRRQGSGRRYF	TGCAGCGTGCGGAGGCAGGGAAGCGGTCGACGGTACTTC
TRBV12-3/TRBV12-4	.	TRBJ2-1	.	CASSPTGQTIEQFF	TGTGCCAGCAGTCCGACCGGACAGACAATTGAGCAGTTCTTC
TRBV12-3/TRBV12-4	few	TRBJ1-2	TRBD1	CASTIFRTGASSGYTF	TGTGCCAGCACCATTTTCCGGACAGGGGCCTCTTCGGGCTACACCTTC
TRBV6-6	.	TRBJ2-5	.	CASSYSRRETQYF	TGTGCCAGCAGTTACTCCCGTCGAGAGACCCAGTACTTC
TRBV5-6	.	TRBJ2-5	.	CASSLGMVAVSRWGQETQYF	TGTGCCAGCAGCTTGGGTATGGTTGCCGTGTCCCGCTGGGGCCAAGAGACCCAGTACTTC
TRBV7-2	few	TRBJ2-1	.	CASSPNRLYNEQFF	TGTGCCAGCAGCCCGAACCGGCTATACAATGAGCAGTTCTTC
TRBV18	few	TRBJ1-4	.	CASSQQGGINEKLFF	TGTGCCAGCTCGCAACAGGGTGGAATCAATGAAAAACTGTTTTTT
TRBV12-3/TRBV12-4	few	TRBJ1-1	.	CASTMGGGPAFF	TGTGCCAGCACCATGGGGGGTGGTCCGGCTTTCTTT